This T cell receptor beta chain was identified during a study of vaccination effects on CD4 cells after COVID-19. Study-wide background: The two convalescent patients provided samples 16 days and one week before vaccination. Cultures used about 2 million PBMC per well, 9.5 to 10 IU/ml IL-2 and about 10 ug/ml peptides. Study conclusions and caveats: Clones of infection and vaccine origin contracted markedly late after vaccination.

The sample holds one count of this clone. Its antigen is as yet unknown. TCRdb keeps only in-frame clones here, not all; method: immunoSEQ multiplex PCR. Of tens of thousands of clones in the sample, more than 75% were seen once. With roughly nine days of culture completed, CD4+ T cells were isolated. Fresh IL-2-containing medium replaced half the medium on days 3 and 7. The sequence derives from a human donor who had a prior SARS-CoV-2 infection. Sequencing was performed on CD4+ T cells from PBMCs cultured without peptide, taken before COVID-19 vaccination.

The CDR3 nucleotides are TGTGCTAGTGGTACCCCGGAGAGAAACACCATATATTTT. Protein: CASGTPERNTIYF. The chain has TRBV12-5 and TRBJ1-3, with D unclear. The CDR3 has 13 amino acids. The germline gives CDR1 LGHNT, CDR2 FRNRAP. The V end was cut by 5 bases, the J end by 5 bases, with 10 bases between. The entire variable domain, with the rest obtained from reference TRBV12-5 and TRBJ1-3, is as follows: DARVTQTPRHKVTEMGQEVTMRCQPILGHNTVFWYRQTMMQGLELLAYFRNRAPLDDSGMPKDRFSAEMPDATLATLKIQPSEPRDSAVYFCASGTPERNTIYFGEGSWLTVV.